The T cell receptor (beta chain) described here comes from a study of cytomegalovirus exposure and HLA in healthy donors. 60 Vbeta and 13 Jbeta primers were used in PCR. Sequenced by immunoSEQ multiplex PCR; TCRdb stores in-frame clones only, minus some. Of over 150,000 clones listed, 68% were seen once; the top ten hold approximately 4.5%. This CDR3 contains 15 residues. Germline lookup yields CDR1 SGHRS and CDR2 YFSETQ. The germline V and J ends were trimmed by 2 bases and 1 base, with 12 bases remaining between them. Study results and caveats: Exclusion as indistinguishable affected some V segments, including TRBV6-2 and TRBV6-3.

A note on this clone: The antigen is undetermined.

The sequencing input was PBMCs. This sequence joins TRBV5-1 and TRBJ1-2; maybe TRBD1 (6 bases). The receptor was derived from a woman aged 18-30 years in good health and CMV-seropositive. The CDR3 is CASSFGGRGNYGYTF. CDR3 bases: TGCGCCAGCAGCTTTGGGGGCAGGGGTAACTATGGCTACACCTTC.